What follows are 22 T cell receptor beta chains derived from one specimen sequenced in a study of blood T cells in healthy people across ages. Sample-barcoded 5' priming and a J-beta primer mix drove a second PCR of about 6 to 12 cycles. One entry per CDR3 protein results from TCRdb running MiXCR on the 5' RACE reads. The table records around 520,000 distinct CDR3 sequences, about 28% of them present only once. Separately, the same data were catalogued under a study of T cells of mothers and their children.

The source material was blood. The receptors were gathered from a boy younger than 10 in good health.

Only a few counts were recorded for this clonotype. V and J are TRBV29-1 and TRBJ2-5; TRBD2 agrees at 10 bases. The J call may be wrong; the DNA end is better matched by TRBJ2-1. CDR3 length: 15 residues. The germline V gene encodes CDR1 SQVTM and CDR2 ANQGSEA. The CDR3 sequence is CSIQSGRAFVDEQFF. The CDR3 DNA reads TGCAGCATCCAAAGCGGGAGGGCCTTTGTCGATGAGCAGTTCTTC.

There are many counts of this clonotype. The V gene is TRBV7-9, the J gene TRBJ2-5, with 7 bases identical to TRBD2. Germline CDR1 and CDR2: SEHNR and FQNEAQ (reference sequence). The trim removed 2 bases at V and 2 bases at J, leaving 5 bases unmatched. This CDR3 has 15 residues. The chain's CDR3 is CASSLSGRGQETQYF. DNA of the CDR3: TGTGCCAGCAGCTTATCAGGGAGGGGACAAGAGACCCAGTACTTC. The variable domain in full, completed from reference TRBV7-9 and TRBJ2-5, reads DTGVSQNPRHKITKRGQNVTFRCDPISEHNRLYWYRQTLGQGPEFLTYFQNEAQLEKSRLLSDRFSAERPKGSFSTLEIQRTEQGDSAMYLCASSLSGRGQETQYFGPGTRLLVL.

A few counts support this clonotype. This sequence joins TRBV5-1 and TRBJ2-7, with 10 bases aligning to TRBD2. The CDR3 is 14 amino acids. V shed 4 bases and J 6 bases; nucleotides not matched to a gene: 7. Germline lookup yields CDR1 SGHRS and CDR2 YFSETQ. The CDR3 DNA reads as TGCGCCAGCAGCGAAAGCGGGAGGGCCCTCGAGCAGTACTTC. Translation gives CASSESGRALEQYF.

This clonotype was seen only a few times. V usage is TRBV10-2 and J usage is TRBJ2-1; TRBD2 matches at 13 bases. The last part of the DNA fits TRBJ2-7 better; the J call may be wrong. CDR1 and CDR2 (germline): WSHSY, SAAADI. This CDR3 contains 19 residues. The CDR3 here is CASSESRGLAGSRVIEQYF. CDR3 DNA: TGCGCCAGCAGTGAGTCGCGGGGACTAGCGGGGTCCCGAGTTATAGAGCAGTACTTC.

The chain is built from TRBV20-1 and TRBJ2-7; tentatively, D is TRBD1 or TRBD2 (5 bases each). The CDR3 has 12 amino acids. In germline, CDR1 is DFQATT, CDR2 SNEGSKA (reference sequence). Trimming stripped 6 bases from V and 0 bases from J, with 9 bases between. The CDR3 nucleotides read TGCAGTGCCGGGACGCACTCCTACGAGCAGTACTTC. Its translation: CSAGTHSYEQYF.

This clonotype was detected only a few times. This chain connects TRBV5-1 to TRBJ2-5, with TRBD2 matching 12 bases. V lost 2 bases to trimming and J lost 4 bases; unmatched junction nucleotides: 3. The CDR3 extends over 15 amino acids. Germline V gives CDR1 SGHRS, CDR2 YFSETQ. Here the CDR3 reads CASSFRGLAGETQYF. In DNA, the CDR3 is TGCGCCAGCAGCTTTAGGGGACTAGCGGGAGAGACCCAGTACTTC. The whole variable domain, filled in from reference TRBV5-1 and TRBJ2-5, reads KAGVTQTPRYLIKTRGQQVTLSCSPISGHRSVSWYQQTPGQGLQFLFEYFSETQRNKGNFPGRFSGRQFSNSRSEMNVSTLELGDSALYLCASSFRGLAGETQYFGPGTRLLVL.

This rearrangement joins TRBV12-3 or TRBV12-4 to TRBJ2-1, with TRBD2 matching over 8 bases. The CDR3 covers 15 residues. The junction had 2 bases not matched to a gene; V was cut back by 3 bases and J by 1 base. This CDR3 reads CASSFAGGSYNEQFF. CDR3 nucleotides: TGTGCCAGCAGTTTTGCGGGAGGATCCTACAATGAGCAGTTCTTC.

The chain joins TRBV5-5 to TRBJ2-2; TRBD2 aligns across 10 bases. J gave up 4 bases and V 3 bases, and 9 bases lay outside the gene matches. The CDR3 runs 17 residues. Germline-derived CDR1 and CDR2 are SGHKS and YYEKEE (reference sequence). The CDR3 sequence is CASSWALAGVVTGELFF. The CDR3 DNA is TGTGCCAGCAGCTGGGCTCTAGCGGGAGTGGTCACCGGGGAGCTGTTTTTT.

V and J are TRBV20-1 and TRBJ2-4; D call uncertain. The CDR3 is 13 residues long. V shed 6 bases and J shed 0 bases, with 9 bases lying between them. The germline V gene encodes CDR1 DFQATT and CDR2 SNEGSKA (reference sequence). CDR3 sequence (DNA): TGCAGTGCCGCAGAGATAGCCAAAAACATTCAGTACTTC. As protein: CSAAEIAKNIQYF.

This clonotype was picked up a small number of times. The V gene is TRBV6-7, the J gene TRBJ2-5; a possible D gene is TRBD1 (5 bases). TRBV6-7 is sorted into the ORF group, with uncertain function. The V end was cut by 4 bases, the J end by 5 bases, with 11 bases between. CDR3 length equals 13 residues. The CDR3 DNA sequence: TGTGCCAGCAGTTTCCAGGGTCTGGAGACCCAGTACTTC. This codes for CASSFQGLETQYF.

This clonotype has just a few counts. The chain uses TRBV29-1 and TRBJ1-2; D ambiguous. This CDR3 has 9 amino acids. CDR1 SQVTM and CDR2 ANQGSEA come from the germline V gene. V was trimmed by 5 bases and J by 8 bases, leaving 6 bases between them. The DNA for the CDR3 is TGCAGCGTTCTGGAAGGCTACACCTTC. Protein: CSVLEGYTF.

This clonotype has just a few counts. The V gene is TRBV20-1, the J gene TRBJ2-3; 8 bases agree with TRBD2. The CDR3 has 16 residues. The V gene's germline CDR1 is DFQATT and CDR2 SNEGSKA (reference sequence). V shed 0 bases, J shed 2 bases, and the junction held 7 bases outside the gene matches. CDR3 amino acids: CSARDRVAGTTDTQYF. CDR3 bases: TGCAGTGCTAGAGATCGGGTAGCGGGGACCACAGATACGCAGTATTTT.

CDR3 residues: CASMGRGTSDTQYF. CDR3 coding DNA: TGTGCCAGCATGGGCAGGGGCACTTCAGATACGCAGTATTTT. The chain combines TRBV6-5 with TRBJ2-3, with a tentative D call TRBD1 (6 bases). The CDR3 has 14 amino acids. With 7 bases removed from V and 4 bases from J, the gap between germline ends came to 15 bases. Germline V gene sequence: CDR1 MNHEY, CDR2 SVGAGI.

There are a few counts of this clonotype. A junction boundary mismatches the germline segment, possibly from a read error. V is TRBV29-1 and J is TRBJ1-3, with D tentatively TRBD1 (5 bases). The CDR3 extends over 11 amino acids. The germline V gene encodes CDR1 SQVTM and CDR2 ANQGSEA. CDR3 coding DNA: TGCAGCGTTGGGGAGGCCGGGACGGAGGATTTT. Amino acid sequence: CSVGEAGTEDF.

The chain is built from TRBV9 and TRBJ2-1; perhaps TRBD2 as D (5 bases). Germline lookup yields CDR1 SGDLS and CDR2 YYNGEE. V lost 4 bases, J lost 4 bases, and 15 bases lay in between. The CDR3 totals 15 residues. Here the CDR3 DNA reads TGTGCCAGCAGCACCGGGGTCTTCTCTTACAATGAGCAGTTCTTC. Residues: CASSTGVFSYNEQFF.

This chain links TRBV11-2 with TRBJ2-1, with 9 bases aligning to TRBD2. The germline V gene encodes CDR1 SGHAT and CDR2 FQNNGV. The V gene end was trimmed by 3 bases and the J gene end by 0 bases; junction bases not matched to a gene: 6. The CDR3 has 17 residues. The CDR3 coding sequence is TGTGCCAGCAGCTTTGTTGGACTAGCGCACTCCTACAATGAGCAGTTCTTC. It codes for CASSFVGLAHSYNEQFF.

The chain recombines TRBV24-1 with TRBJ2-3, with TRBD2 identical over 13 bases. From germline, CDR1 is KGHDR and CDR2 SFDVKD. This CDR3 is built from 18 residues. V was clipped by 4 bases and J by 3 bases; unmatched bases: 9. This CDR3 reads CATSDPRGTSGATDTQYF. In DNA, the CDR3 is TGTGCCACCAGTGACCCCCGCGGGACTAGCGGGGCTACAGATACGCAGTATTTT.

The table lists this clonotype with a few counts. The V and J genes are TRBV6-1 and TRBJ1-3; D unresolved. Trimming removed 1 base from V and 4 bases from J, with 8 bases in between. Germline CDR1 MNHNS, CDR2 SASEGT. This CDR3 is 14 amino acids long. CDR3 coding DNA: TGTGCCAGCAGTGAAGGGACCGCCGGAAACACCATATATTTT. Translating it yields CASSEGTAGNTIYF.

J is TRBJ2-5 and V is TRBV5-1, with D perhaps being TRBD1 or TRBD2 (6 bases each). V lost 2 bases and J lost 4, with 15 bases in between. This CDR3 has 15 residues. Germline loops: CDR1 SGHRS, CDR2 YFSETQ. The CDR3 here is CASSFGSGGGETQYF. The CDR3 DNA is TGCGCCAGCAGCTTCGGCTCCGGGGGCGGAGAGACCCAGTACTTC.

V usage is TRBV20-1 and J usage is TRBJ1-3; D is unclear. V lost 3 bases to trimming and J lost 1 base, with 16 bases between them. CDR3 length equals 16 residues. Looked up from germline, CDR1 is DFQATT and CDR2 is SNEGSKA (reference sequence). The CDR3 protein is CSASRGPFSSGNTIYF. CDR3 bases: TGCAGTGCTAGTCGCGGGCCTTTCTCATCTGGAAACACCATATATTTT.

This clonotype showed up just once. The CDR3 sequence is CASSSAPVTYEQYF. DNA for the CDR3: TGTGCCAGCAGCTCCGCCCCAGTGACGTACGAGCAGTACTTC. The J gene is TRBJ2-7, the V gene TRBV7-9; the D is unclear. Trimming shortened V by 4 bases and J by 4 bases, and 14 bases separated the two germline ends. The CDR3 spans 14 residues. Germline loops: CDR1 SEHNR, CDR2 FQNEAQ (reference sequence).

This chain connects TRBV30 to TRBJ2-5, with 8 bases aligning to TRBD2. Gene TRBJ2-1 matches the end of the DNA better, so the J call may be wrong. The germline V gene encodes CDR1 GTSNPN and CDR2 SVGIG (reference sequence). The length of the CDR3 is 14 residues. The CDR3 bases are TGTGCCTGGAGGCCTAGCGGGTGGTACAATGAGCAGTTCTTC. Its translation: CAWRPSGWYNEQFF.